This TCR beta chain was recorded in a study of shared clonotypes between healthy human individuals. Findings of the study overall: The naive CD4 repertoires of a handful of donors were compared, and roughly 5% of clonotypes were shared.

About this clone: Antigen: not known.

Only Caucasian adults living in Nashville, Tennessee made up the donor group. Template for every sorted-subset replicate PCR totaled roughly 210 ng DNA, 30,000 to 35,000 T cell genomes. Some clones are missing from TCRdb's copy, which holds only in-frame ones; the method was immunoSEQ multiplex PCR. The repertoire consists of over a million clones, with about 77% occurring once and the leading ten covering 1.5%. This clonotype originated in a man younger than 30 in good health. Sequencing was done on a sample of memory CD4+ T cells sorted from blood. Stated subset: CD45RA-negative fraction.

CDR3 loop: CASSIQRHKTSGNTIYF. The DNA of the CDR3 is TGTGCCAGTAGTATACAGCGGCACAAGACCTCTGGAAACACCATATATTTT. The V gene is TRBV19, the J gene TRBJ1-3, with unresolved D. This CDR3 region has 17 residues. V was pared by 2 bases and J by 0 bases, with 14 bases between. The germline CDR1 and CDR2 sequences are LNHDA and SQIVND (reference sequence).